These T cell receptor beta chains were read from a single sample in a study of T cell repertoires in cytomegalovirus infection. A single record per CDR3 protein comes from TCRdb applying MiXCR to the reads. The sample yields approximately 250,000 distinct CDR3 sequences, 6.5% seen once. The material sequenced was PBMCs. The origin of the receptors is a human donor in good health (CMV status not recorded). Some clones in this sample may be carry-over from other donors' samples. The CDR3 runs from the conserved cysteine through the conserved F or W. D genes are given only for firm matches. Not all rows give a size; the values are once, few, many and, for expanded clones, a class.

j_gene: TRBJ1-2; v_gene: TRBV29-1; abundance: many; d_gene: -; CDR3nt: TGCAGCGTTGAAGATAACCAGCCGTACCCCAAAAACTATGGCTACACCTTC; CDR3aa: CSVEDNQPYPKNYGYTF
j_gene: TRBJ2-2; v_gene: TRBV7-9; abundance: many; d_gene: -; CDR3nt: TGTGCCAGCAGCTCATCAGGAACGGGCACCGGGGAGCTGTTTTTT; CDR3aa: CASSSSGTGTGELFF
j_gene: TRBJ1-2; v_gene: TRBV28; abundance: -; d_gene: -; CDR3nt: TGTGCCAGCAGTTTCCGGGGACACTATGGCTACACCTTC; CDR3aa: CASSFRGHYGYTF
j_gene: TRBJ1-5; v_gene: TRBV7-2; abundance: many; d_gene: TRBD1; CDR3nt: TGTGCCAGCAGCTTAGGGGACAGGGGACGAGCTAGCAATCAGCCCCAGCATTTT; CDR3aa: CASSLGDRGRASNQPQHF
j_gene: TRBJ2-2; v_gene: TRBV5-4; abundance: many; d_gene: -; CDR3nt: TGTGCCAGCAGCTTGGACCTAAGACGACAGGTCGGGGAGCTGTTTTTT; CDR3aa: CASSLDLRRQVGELFF
j_gene: TRBJ1-4; v_gene: TRBV12-3/TRBV12-4; abundance: many; d_gene: -; CDR3nt: TGTGCCAGCAGTTTAAACGAAGAAAAACTGTTTTTT; CDR3aa: CASSLNEEKLFF
j_gene: TRBJ2-4; v_gene: TRBV6-2/TRBV6-3; abundance: many; d_gene: TRBD1; CDR3nt: TGTGCCAGCAGTTACAGGACAGGGGAAAACATTCAGTACTTC; CDR3aa: CASSYRTGENIQYF
j_gene: TRBJ2-7; v_gene: TRBV29-1; abundance: -; d_gene: -; CDR3nt: TGCAGCGTTGAACTGGGATCCTACGAGCAGTACTTC; CDR3aa: CSVELGSYEQYF
j_gene: TRBJ2-2; v_gene: TRBV19; abundance: many; d_gene: -; CDR3nt: TGTGCCAGTAGTAAAGGGGTTGTCACCGGGGAGCTGTTTTTT; CDR3aa: CASSKGVVTGELFF
j_gene: TRBJ2-3; v_gene: TRBV7-2; abundance: many; d_gene: TRBD1; CDR3nt: TGTGCCGGGATGGGACAGGGGGTCTCAGATACGCAGTATTTT; CDR3aa: CAGMGQGVSDTQYF
j_gene: TRBJ2-5; v_gene: TRBV7-3; abundance: few; d_gene: -; CDR3nt: TGTGCCAGCTCCCCGACCCCCGAGGGAGAGACCCAGTACTTC; CDR3aa: CASSPTPEGETQYF
j_gene: TRBJ2-6; v_gene: TRBV7-2; abundance: many; d_gene: TRBD1; CDR3nt: TGTGCCAGCAGCTTAGCGAAGACAGGGGGAGGGACCCGCTCTGGGGCCAACGTCCTGACTTTC; CDR3aa: CASSLAKTGGGTRSGANVLTF
j_gene: TRBJ2-1; v_gene: TRBV29-1; abundance: many; d_gene: -; CDR3nt: TGCAGCGTTACCGGCAATGAGCAGTTCTTC; CDR3aa: CSVTGNEQFF
j_gene: TRBJ2-3; v_gene: TRBV7-2; abundance: many; d_gene: -; CDR3nt: TGTGCCAGCAGCTTAGAGGGGAAATCGCAGTATTTT; CDR3aa: CASSLEGKSQYF
j_gene: TRBJ1-1; v_gene: TRBV7-2; abundance: many; d_gene: -; CDR3nt: TGTGCCAGCAGCGCCAATGCGCCAGGCGGGGAAGCTTTCTTT; CDR3aa: CASSANAPGGEAFF
j_gene: TRBJ2-7; v_gene: TRBV2; abundance: -; d_gene: -; CDR3nt: TGTGCCAGCAACAATCCAGGACCCGTCTTTTGGAGCGAGCAGTACTTC; CDR3aa: CASNNPGPVFWSEQYF
j_gene: TRBJ2-1; v_gene: TRBV20-1; abundance: many; d_gene: TRBD2; CDR3nt: TGCAGTGCCTCCAGCGGGGGGATTCGAGAGCAGTTCTTC; CDR3aa: CSASSGGIREQFF
j_gene: TRBJ2-2; v_gene: TRBV27; abundance: -; d_gene: -; CDR3nt: TGTGCCAGCAGGGACTCCGGACACCCGAACACCGGGGAGCTGTTTTTT; CDR3aa: CASRDSGHPNTGELFF
j_gene: TRBJ1-6; v_gene: TRBV28; abundance: many; d_gene: TRBD1; CDR3nt: TGTGCCAGCAGGGATTCGACAGGGGAGAATTCACCCCTCCACTTT; CDR3aa: CASRDSTGENSPLHF
j_gene: TRBJ1-5; v_gene: TRBV7-2; abundance: many; d_gene: -; CDR3nt: TGTGCCAGCAGCCCGGACAGAAGATTGGGCAATCAGCCCCAGCATTTT; CDR3aa: CASSPDRRLGNQPQHF
j_gene: TRBJ2-7; v_gene: TRBV7-2; abundance: many; d_gene: -; CDR3nt: TGTGCCAGCAGCTTCTTGGTCTCCTACGAGCAGTACTTC; CDR3aa: CASSFLVSYEQYF
j_gene: TRBJ1-1; v_gene: TRBV19; abundance: -; d_gene: -; CDR3nt: TGTGCCAGTAGTAAGGAGGGAAACGGTGAAGCTTTCTTT; CDR3aa: CASSKEGNGEAFF
j_gene: TRBJ1-2; v_gene: TRBV28; abundance: many; d_gene: -; CDR3nt: TGTGCCAGCAGTTTTCCGGGTTGGGGGGACGGCTACACCTTC; CDR3aa: CASSFPGWGDGYTF
j_gene: TRBJ2-1; v_gene: TRBV6-2/TRBV6-3; abundance: many; d_gene: TRBD2; CDR3nt: TGTGCCAGCAGTTCAGAGACTAGCGGGGGACATGAGCAGTTCTTC; CDR3aa: CASSSETSGGHEQFF
j_gene: TRBJ2-5; v_gene: TRBV5-6; abundance: many; d_gene: TRBD2; CDR3nt: TGTGCCAGCAGCTTTGGACTAGCCCAAACGCCTCAAGAGACCCAGTACTTC; CDR3aa: CASSFGLAQTPQETQYF
j_gene: TRBJ1-1; v_gene: TRBV6-6; abundance: many; d_gene: -; CDR3nt: TGTGCCAGCAGTTACTCTCGGACGGACTCTGAAGCTTTCTTT; CDR3aa: CASSYSRTDSEAFF
j_gene: TRBJ1-2; v_gene: TRBV18; abundance: -; d_gene: TRBD1; CDR3nt: TGTGCCAGCTCACAAACGGACAGGGATAAGGGCTACACCTTC; CDR3aa: CASSQTDRDKGYTF
j_gene: TRBJ2-5; v_gene: TRBV20-1; abundance: many; d_gene: -; CDR3nt: TGCAGTGCCAGGGGCAGCCCGGGGGGGACCCAGTACTTC; CDR3aa: CSARGSPGGTQYF